This T cell receptor (beta chain) is drawn from a study of shared clonotypes between healthy human individuals. The V gene lost 7 bases and the J gene lost 0 bases, with 23 bases spanning the gap. The germline CDR1 and CDR2 sequences are SNHLY and FYNNEI. The CDR3 consists of 18 residues. Only Caucasian adults living in Nashville, Tennessee made up the donor group. CD4+ cells were split into CD45RA+ naive and CD45RA-negative memory subsets. TCRdb's copy holds only in-frame clones and misses some; the assay was immunoSEQ multiplex PCR. The sample lists 780,000 or so clones; over 60% were seen once. Sequencing was carried out using memory CD4+ T cells sorted from blood. As for subset: CD45RA-negative fraction. The chain carries TRBV2 and TRBJ2-3; D perhaps matches TRBD1 (7 bases). This clonotype was obtained from a young woman in good health. In DNA form, the CDR3 reads TGTGCCAGCATTTTCGGAGGGGGCGGAAAATTTAGCACAGATACGCAGTATTTT. Its translation: CASIFGGGGKFSTDTQYF.